The present T cell receptor beta chain was sequenced within a study of molecular identifiers for immune sequencing clone quantification. The wider study: In replicates, RNA from approximately 20,000 or 98,000 naive CD8 cells was divided five ways and four parts were sequenced. Findings and caveats of the study: Highly expanded clone sizes could end up underestimated if a barcode were shared by identical TCR molecules. Clonotypes topping 20 RNA copies carried over 97% of effector molecules but under 1% of naive ones.

Sorting captured naive CD8 T cells as CD8+CD4-CCR7+CD45RA+. This clonotype was observed once. Its antigen is still unknown. With a much larger clone just one base away, this may be a read error. Each CDR3 protein is one row after TCRdb ran MiXCR on the PCR reads. Counted here are about 40,000 distinct CDR3 sequences, approximately 18% occurring once; the ten biggest clones make up roughly 7%. This CDR3 region has 14 residues. Germline V gene data show CDR1 as SGDLS and CDR2 as YYNGEE. After removal of 6 bases from V and 0 bases from J, the junction contained 2 bases not matched to a gene. J is TRBJ2-3 and V is TRBV9, with 9 nucleotides matching TRBD2. This sequence was found in a human donor in good health. Some libraries in this study had Jurkat cell RNA spiked in. Sequenced: naive CD8+ T cells from blood, with Jurkat cell RNA spiked in. Subset described: FACS-sorted CD8+CD4-CCR7+CD45RA+ naive T cells. In DNA, the CDR3 is TGTGCCAGCAACACTAGCGGGAGCACAGATACGCAGTATTTT. Its protein is CASNTSGSTDTQYF.